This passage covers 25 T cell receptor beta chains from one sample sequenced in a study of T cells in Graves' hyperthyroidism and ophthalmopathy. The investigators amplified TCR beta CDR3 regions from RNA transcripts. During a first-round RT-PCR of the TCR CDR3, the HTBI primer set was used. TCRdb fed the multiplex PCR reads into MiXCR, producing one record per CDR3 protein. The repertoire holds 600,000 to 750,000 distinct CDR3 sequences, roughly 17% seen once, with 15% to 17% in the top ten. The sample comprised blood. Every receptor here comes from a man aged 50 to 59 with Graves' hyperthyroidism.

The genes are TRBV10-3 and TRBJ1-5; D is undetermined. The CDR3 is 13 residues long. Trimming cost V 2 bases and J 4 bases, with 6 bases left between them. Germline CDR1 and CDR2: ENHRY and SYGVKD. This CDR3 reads CAISEDWNQPQHF. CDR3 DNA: TGTGCCATCAGTGAGGATTGGAATCAGCCCCAGCATTTT.

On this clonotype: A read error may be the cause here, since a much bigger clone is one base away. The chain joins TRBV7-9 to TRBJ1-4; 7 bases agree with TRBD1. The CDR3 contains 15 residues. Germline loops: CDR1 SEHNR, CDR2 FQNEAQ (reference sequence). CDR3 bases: TGTGCCAGCAGCCGAGACAGGGTTGCTAATGGAAAACTGTTTTTT. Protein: CASSRDRVANGKLFF.

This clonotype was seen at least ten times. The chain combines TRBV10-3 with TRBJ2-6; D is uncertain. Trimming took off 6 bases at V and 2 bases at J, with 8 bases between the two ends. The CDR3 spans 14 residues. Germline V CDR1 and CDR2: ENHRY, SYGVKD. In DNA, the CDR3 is TGTGCCATCAGGGGGTTAACTGGGGCCAACGTCCTGACTTTC. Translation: CAIRGLTGANVLTF.

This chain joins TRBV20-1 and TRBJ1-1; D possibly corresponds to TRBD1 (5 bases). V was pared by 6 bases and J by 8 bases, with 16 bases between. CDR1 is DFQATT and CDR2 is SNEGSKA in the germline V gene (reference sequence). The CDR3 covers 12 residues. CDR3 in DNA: TGCAGTGCCGAAGATCCGGGGGTGGAAGCTTTCTTT. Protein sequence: CSAEDPGVEAFF.

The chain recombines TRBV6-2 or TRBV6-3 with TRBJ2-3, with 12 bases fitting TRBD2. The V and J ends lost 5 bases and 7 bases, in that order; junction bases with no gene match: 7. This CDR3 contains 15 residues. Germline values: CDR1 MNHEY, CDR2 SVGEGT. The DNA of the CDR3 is TGTGCCAGCAGTATTCTAGCGGGAGGGCGAAATACGCAGTATTTT. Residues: CASSILAGGRNTQYF.

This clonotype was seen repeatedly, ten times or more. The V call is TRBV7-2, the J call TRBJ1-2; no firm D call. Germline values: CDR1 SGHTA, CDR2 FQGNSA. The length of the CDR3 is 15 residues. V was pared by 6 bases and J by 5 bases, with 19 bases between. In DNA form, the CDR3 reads TGTGCCAGCAGTCTTAGATGGCAGAGCGGTTATGGCTACACCTTC. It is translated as CASSLRWQSGYGYTF.

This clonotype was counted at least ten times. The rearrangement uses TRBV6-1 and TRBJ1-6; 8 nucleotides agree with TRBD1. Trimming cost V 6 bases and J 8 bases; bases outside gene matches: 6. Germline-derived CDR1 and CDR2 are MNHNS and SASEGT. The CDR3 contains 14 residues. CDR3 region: CASRYRGEYSPLHF. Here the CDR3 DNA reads TGTGCCAGCAGGTACAGGGGGGAATATTCACCCCTCCACTTT.

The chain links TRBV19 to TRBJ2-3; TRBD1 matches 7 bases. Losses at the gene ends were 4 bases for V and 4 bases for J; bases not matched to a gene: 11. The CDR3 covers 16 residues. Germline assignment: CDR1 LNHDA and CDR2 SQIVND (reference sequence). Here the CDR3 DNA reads TGTGCCAGTAGTACCCGGGACAGCGTAATCTCAGATACGCAGTATTTT. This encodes CASSTRDSVISDTQYF.

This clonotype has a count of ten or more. CDR3 amino acids: CASSQDWGGYTF. For the CDR3, the DNA is TGTGCCAGCAGCCAAGATTGGGGAGGCTACACCTTC. The rearrangement links TRBV3-1 to TRBJ1-2; D gene unclear. Per germline, CDR1 LGHDT and CDR2 YNNKEL (reference sequence). The CDR3 is made up of 12 amino acids. The V gene lost 0 bases and the J gene lost 8 bases, with 7 bases spanning the gap.

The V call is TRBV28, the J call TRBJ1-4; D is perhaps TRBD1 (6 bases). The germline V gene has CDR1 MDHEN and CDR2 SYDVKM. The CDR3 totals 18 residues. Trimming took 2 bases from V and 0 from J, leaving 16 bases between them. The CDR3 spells CASSLLSGADATNEKLFF. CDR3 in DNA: TGTGCCAGCAGTTTACTATCGGGGGCCGATGCAACTAATGAAAAACTGTTTTTT.

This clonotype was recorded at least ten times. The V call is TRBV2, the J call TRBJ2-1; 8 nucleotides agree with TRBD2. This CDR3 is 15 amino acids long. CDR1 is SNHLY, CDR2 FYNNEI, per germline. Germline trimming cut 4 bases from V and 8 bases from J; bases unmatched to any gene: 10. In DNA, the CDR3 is TGTGCCAGCAGTGGGCCTGCGGGAGGTTTCGATGAGCAGTTCTTC. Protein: CASSGPAGGFDEQFF.

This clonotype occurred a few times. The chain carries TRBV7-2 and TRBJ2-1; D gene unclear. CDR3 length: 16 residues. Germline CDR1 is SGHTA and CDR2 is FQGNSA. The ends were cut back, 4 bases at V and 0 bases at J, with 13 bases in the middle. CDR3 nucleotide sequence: TGTGCCAGCAGCTCCTCCGGCCTAAGCTCCTACAATGAGCAGTTCTTC. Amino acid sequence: CASSSSGLSSYNEQFF.

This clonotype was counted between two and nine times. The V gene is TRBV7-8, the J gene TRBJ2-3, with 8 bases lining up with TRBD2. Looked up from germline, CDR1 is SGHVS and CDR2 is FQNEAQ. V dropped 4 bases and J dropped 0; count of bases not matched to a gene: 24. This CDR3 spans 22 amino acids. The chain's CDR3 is CASSSRRSRGGPSTLSTDTQYF. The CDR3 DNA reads TGTGCCAGCAGCTCCCGCAGGAGCCGCGGGGGGCCCTCGACCCTTAGCACAGATACGCAGTATTTT.

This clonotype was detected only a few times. The chain's CDR3 is CSAHPGTSNDNEQFF. In DNA form, the CDR3 reads TGCAGTGCCCACCCTGGGACTAGCAATGACAATGAGCAGTTCTTC. V usage is TRBV20-1 and J usage is TRBJ2-1; 9 nucleotides agree with TRBD2. Per the germline V gene, CDR1 is DFQATT and CDR2 is SNEGSKA (reference sequence). This CDR3 has 15 residues. Trimming took 6 bases from V and 5 from J; bases not matched to a gene: 11.

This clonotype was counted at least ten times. The CDR3 sequence: CASSPTDSEAFF. Here the CDR3 DNA reads TGTGCCAGCTCACCAACGGACAGTGAAGCTTTCTTT. This chain connects TRBV18 to TRBJ1-1, with D possibly TRBD1 on 6 matching bases. The germline gives CDR1 KGHSH, CDR2 LQKENI. The CDR3 is made up of 12 amino acids. V was pared by 2 bases and J by 7 bases, with 8 bases between.

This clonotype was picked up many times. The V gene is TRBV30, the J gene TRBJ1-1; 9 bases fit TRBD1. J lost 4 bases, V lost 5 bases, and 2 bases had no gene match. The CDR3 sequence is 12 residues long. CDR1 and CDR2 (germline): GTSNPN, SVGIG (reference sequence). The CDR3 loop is CAWGTGSTEAFF. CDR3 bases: TGTGCCTGGGGGACAGGGAGCACTGAAGCTTTCTTT.

This CDR3 reads CASSLSGGAEKLFF. The DNA for the CDR3 is TGTGCCAGCAGCTTATCAGGAGGAGCCGAAAAACTGTTTTTT. This chain joins TRBV7-9 and TRBJ1-4, with D unresolved. V lost 2 bases to trimming and J lost 8 bases, with 12 bases between them. CDR1 and CDR2 from the germline V gene are SEHNR and FQNEAQ (reference sequence). This CDR3 is 14 amino acids long.

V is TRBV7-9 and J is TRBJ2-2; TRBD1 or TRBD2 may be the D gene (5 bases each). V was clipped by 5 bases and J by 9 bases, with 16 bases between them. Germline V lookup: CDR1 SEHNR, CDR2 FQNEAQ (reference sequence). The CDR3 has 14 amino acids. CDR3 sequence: CASSRDDKGRELFF. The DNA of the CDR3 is TGTGCCAGCAGCCGGGACGACAAGGGTAGGGAGCTGTTTTTT.

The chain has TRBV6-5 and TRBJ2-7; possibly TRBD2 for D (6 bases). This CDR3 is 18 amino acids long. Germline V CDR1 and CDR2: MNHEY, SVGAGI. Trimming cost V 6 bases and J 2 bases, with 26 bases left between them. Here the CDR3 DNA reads TGTGCCAGCAGGCTACTCCAAGGTCGGTCCGGGACTCCCTACGAGCAGTACTTC. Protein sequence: CASRLLQGRSGTPYEQYF.

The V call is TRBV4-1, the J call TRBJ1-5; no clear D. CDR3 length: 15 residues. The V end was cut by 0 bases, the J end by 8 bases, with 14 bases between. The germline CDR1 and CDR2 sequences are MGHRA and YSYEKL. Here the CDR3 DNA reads TGCGCCAGCAGCCAAGATGTGAATACCGGTAAGCCCCAGCATTTT. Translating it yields CASSQDVNTGKPQHF.

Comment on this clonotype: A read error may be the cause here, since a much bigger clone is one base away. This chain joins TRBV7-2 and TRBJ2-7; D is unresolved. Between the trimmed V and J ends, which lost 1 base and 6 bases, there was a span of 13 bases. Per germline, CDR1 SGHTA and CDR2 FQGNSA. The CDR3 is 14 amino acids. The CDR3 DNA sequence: TGTGCCAGCAGCTTAGTCTCTTTAAGCACCGAGCAGTACTTC. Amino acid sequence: CASSLVSLSTEQYF.

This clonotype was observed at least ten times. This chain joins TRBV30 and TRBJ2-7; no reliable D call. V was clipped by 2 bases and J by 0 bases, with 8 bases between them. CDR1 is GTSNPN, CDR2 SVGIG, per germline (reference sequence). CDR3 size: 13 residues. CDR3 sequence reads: CAWSRGISYEQYF. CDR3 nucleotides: TGTGCCTGGAGTAGAGGCATCTCCTACGAGCAGTACTTC.

This CDR3 is CATSDFYSGGTDEQFF. In DNA, the CDR3 is TGTGCCACCAGTGATTTTTATAGCGGGGGGACGGATGAGCAGTTCTTC. This chain links TRBV24-1 with TRBJ2-1; 10 positions match TRBD2. Trimming removed 1 base from V and 8 bases from J; junction bases left unmatched: 7. CDR3 length: 16 residues. Germline CDR1 is KGHDR and CDR2 is SFDVKD.

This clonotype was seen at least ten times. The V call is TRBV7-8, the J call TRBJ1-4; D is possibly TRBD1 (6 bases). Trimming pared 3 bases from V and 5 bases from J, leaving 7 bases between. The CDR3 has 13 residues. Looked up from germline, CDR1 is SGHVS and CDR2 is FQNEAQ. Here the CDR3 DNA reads TGTGCCAGCAGCTTCCAGGGGAATGAAAAACTGTTTTTT. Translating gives CASSFQGNEKLFF.

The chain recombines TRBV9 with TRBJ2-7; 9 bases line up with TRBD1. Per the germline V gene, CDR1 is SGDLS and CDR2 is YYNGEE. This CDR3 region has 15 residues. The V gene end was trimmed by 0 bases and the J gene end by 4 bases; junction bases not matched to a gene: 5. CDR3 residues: CASSVGTGVIYEQYF. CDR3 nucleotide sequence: TGTGCCAGCAGCGTAGGGACAGGGGTTATTTACGAGCAGTACTTC.